These 21 T cell receptor beta chains came from one sample sequenced in a study of immune heterogeneity within non-small cell lung tumors. Using 32 V and 13 J primers, multiplex PCR amplified TCR beta CDR3. TCRdb reprocessed the multiplex PCR reads via MiXCR and lists one record per CDR3 protein. The sample holds around 2,700 distinct CDR3 sequences, about a quarter seen once. Template came from bulk tumor genomic DNA, at approximately 600 ng per sample. In surgery, several biopsies were collected from each primary tumor at widely spaced sites. Curative surgical treatment was performed in patients who had newly diagnosed, untreated non-small cell lung cancer. The specimen was lung tumor tissue. The receptors shown here come from a female donor with non-small cell lung cancer.

This clonotype is classed as medium-sized. The chain links TRBV19 to TRBJ2-3; D is tentatively TRBD1 or TRBD2 (5 bases each). The CDR3 is made up of 17 amino acids. Trimming stripped 1 base from V and 2 bases from J, with 16 bases between. The germline V gene encodes CDR1 LNHDA and CDR2 SQIVND (reference sequence). The CDR3 loop reads CASSIVGASGYTDTQYF. The DNA of the CDR3 is TGTGCCAGTAGTATAGTAGGGGCCAGCGGATACACAGATACGCAGTATTTT.

The V call is TRBV6-1, the J call TRBJ2-1; TRBD2 might be the D (5 bases). Per germline, CDR1 MNHNS and CDR2 SASEGT. V lost 4 bases to trimming and J lost 4 bases, with 14 bases between them. This CDR3 comprises 15 residues. Here the CDR3 DNA reads TGTGCCAGCAGTGGAGGCGGGTACAGTTACAATGAGCAGTTCTTC. It specifies CASSGGGYSYNEQFF.

The chain employs TRBV7-9 and TRBJ2-1; maybe TRBD1 (5 bases). The CDR3 covers 12 residues. Trimming removed 2 bases from V and 8 bases from J, with 7 bases in between. Germline V lookup: CDR1 SEHNR, CDR2 FQNEAQ (reference sequence). CDR3: CASSLIGDEQFF. The CDR3 nucleotides are TGTGCCAGCAGCTTAATAGGGGATGAGCAGTTCTTC. The whole variable domain, remainder taken from reference TRBV7-9 and TRBJ2-1, is DTGVSQNPRHKITKRGQNVTFRCDPISEHNRLYWYRQTLGQGPEFLTYFQNEAQLEKSRLLSDRFSAERPKGSFSTLEIQRTEQGDSAMYLCASSLIGDEQFFGPGTRLTVL.

A remark on this clonotype: A much bigger clone sits one base away, suggesting this may be a read error. J is TRBJ1-1 and V is TRBV15, with unresolved D. Germline CDR1 is LNHNV and CDR2 is YYDKDF (reference sequence). This CDR3 region has 16 residues. CDR3 sequence: CSTSRDPGEENTEAFF. The DNA for the CDR3 is TGTTCCACCAGCAGAGATCCCGGGGAGGAGAACACTGAAGCTTTCTTT.

The CDR3 reads CSATPHVDEQYF. The DNA for the CDR3 is TGCAGTGCAACACCACATGTGGACGAGCAGTACTTC. This chain connects TRBV20-1 to TRBJ2-7; D is unclear. The CDR3 consists of 12 residues. The V end was cut by 6 bases, the J end by 5 bases, with 14 bases between. The germline V gene encodes CDR1 DFQATT and CDR2 SNEGSKA (reference sequence).

About this clonotype: It is likely a read error, because the conserved phenylalanine at the end of the CDR3 is missing. The DNA is omitted, as the CDR3 cannot be located on it reliably, and the CDR3 follows TCRdb's listing. The chain combines TRBV28 with TRBJ2-3; the table calls TRBD1, which could not be checked here. The CDR3 extends over 16 residues, inclusive of both ends. CDR1 MDHEN and CDR2 SYDVKM come from the germline V gene. The CDR3 region is CASTIQGSLYEQYFGP.

By proportion, this clonotype is large. V is TRBV11-2 and J is TRBJ2-7, with D hard to call. The CDR3 consists of 15 residues. Per the germline V gene, CDR1 is SGHAT and CDR2 is FQNNGV. V lost 5 bases and J 0 bases, leaving 14 bases between the germline ends. The CDR3 loop reads CASSLGPSISYEQYF. CDR3 in DNA: TGTGCCAGCAGCCTGGGCCCTAGTATCTCCTACGAGCAGTACTTC.

The chain joins TRBV20-1 to TRBJ2-1, with a possible D match to TRBD1 (7 bases). Between the trimmed V and J ends, which lost 3 bases and 9 bases, there was a span of 12 bases. The V gene's germline CDR1 is DFQATT and CDR2 SNEGSKA (reference sequence). There are 12 residues in the CDR3. This CDR3 is CSARWRDSEQFF. In DNA form, the CDR3 reads TGCAGTGCTAGGTGGCGGGACAGTGAGCAGTTCTTC.

This clonotype was counted only a few times. The chain carries TRBV28 and TRBJ1-1; D is possibly TRBD1 (5 bases). V was cut by 3 bases and J by 7 bases, with 15 bases left in between. Germline V CDR1 and CDR2: MDHEN, SYDVKM. This CDR3 is 14 amino acids long. The CDR3 reads CASSFGAGHFEAFF. The CDR3 DNA reads TGTGCCAGCAGTTTTGGGGCCGGACATTTTGAAGCTTTCTTT.

Turning to this clonotype: This may be a read error: a much more frequent sequence differs by one nucleotide. The J gene is TRBJ2-1, the V gene TRBV4-2, with 10 bases fitting TRBD2. The CDR3 has 16 residues. CDR1 and CDR2 from the germline V gene are LGHNA and YNFKEQ. DNA of the CDR3: TGTGCCAGCAGCCAAGACGGAGCGGGAGGGGACAATGAGCATTTCTTC. Amino acids: CASSQDGAGGDNEHFF.

In its sample, this clonotype was seen a few times. The genes are TRBV20-1 and TRBJ1-5; D is ambiguous. V was cut by 6 bases and J by 0 bases, with 15 bases left in between. The CDR3 is made up of 15 amino acids. CDR1 DFQATT and CDR2 SNEGSKA come from the germline V gene (reference sequence). In nucleotides, the CDR3 is TGCAGTGCCGAGAAGGTGGGGTATAGCAATCAGCCCCAGCATTTT. Its translation is CSAEKVGYSNQPQHF.

V and J are TRBV11-2 and TRBJ1-6, with 11 bases matching TRBD1. Germline V gives CDR1 SGHAT, CDR2 FQNNGV. This CDR3 has 15 amino acids. Losses at the gene ends were 4 bases for V and 9 bases for J; bases not matched to a gene: 5. CDR3 sequence: CASSYSGTGGSPLHF. In DNA, the CDR3 is TGTGCCAGCAGCTACTCCGGGACAGGGGGTTCACCCCTCCACTTT.

A note on this clonotype: A much bigger clone sits one base away, suggesting this may be a read error. The chain is built from TRBV6-2 or TRBV6-3 and TRBJ1-2, with 9 bases fitting TRBD1. The CDR3 is 13 residues long. Germline V gives CDR1 MNHEY, CDR2 SVGEGT. The V gene end was trimmed by 6 bases and the J gene end by 13 bases; junction bases not matched to a gene: 12. CDR3 loop: CASREGGQGRCTF. The CDR3 DNA reads as TGTGCCAGCAGAGAGGGGGGACAGGGCCGCTGCACCTTC.

In its sample, this clonotype is medium-sized. The V call is TRBV29-1, the J call TRBJ1-2; tentatively, D is TRBD1 (6 bases). The CDR3 length is 13 residues. The germline gives CDR1 SQVTM, CDR2 ANQGSEA. V lost 6 bases and J 8 bases, leaving 19 bases between the germline ends. The CDR3 DNA reads TGCAGCGTGAGAAGACAGGCGCAGGGGGGCTACACCTTC. This sequence encodes CSVRRQAQGGYTF.

This clonotype was detected a few times. The chain uses TRBV10-1 and TRBJ1-2; 7 bases are a match to TRBD1. V trimming: 6 bases; J trimming: 3 bases; junction bases outside the gene matches: 4. The CDR3 is 13 residues long. Germline assignment: CDR1 WNHNN and CDR2 SYGVQD (reference sequence). The CDR3 reads CASSAGQDYGYTF. CDR3 DNA: TGCGCCAGCAGCGCCGGACAGGACTATGGCTACACCTTC.

This chain uses TRBV27 with TRBJ2-3; TRBD1 is a possible D gene (5 bases). The germline V and J ends were trimmed by 10 bases and 4 bases, with 18 bases remaining between them. Germline V gives CDR1 MNHEY, CDR2 SMNVEV (reference sequence). CDR3 length: 14 amino acids. The CDR3 loop is CANRQPYDADTQYF. CDR3 DNA sequence: TGTGCCAACAGGCAGCCATACGATGCAGATACGCAGTATTTT.

This clonotype occurred a few times. The V gene is TRBV6-1, the J gene TRBJ1-1, with 9 nucleotides matching TRBD1. From germline, CDR1 is MNHNS and CDR2 SASEGT. V shed 1 base, J shed 11 bases, and the junction held 14 bases outside the gene matches. The CDR3 totals 16 residues. The CDR3 reads CASSEGREATGGDAFF. As DNA, the CDR3 is TGTGCCAGCAGTGAAGGAAGAGAGGCTACAGGGGGCGACGCTTTCTTT.

A word on this clonotype: A much larger clone sits a single nucleotide away, making a read error possible. The chain is built from TRBV9 and TRBJ2-3, with D perhaps matching TRBD1 (7 bases). The germline CDR1 and CDR2 sequences are SGDLS and YYNGEE. The CDR3 runs 16 residues. The CDR3 loop is CAISPQEGARTDTQYF. The CDR3 DNA is TGTGCCATCAGCCCCCAGGAGGGGGCTAGGACAGATACGCAGTATTTT.

The V call is TRBV6-2 or TRBV6-3, the J call TRBJ2-7; D gene ambiguous. V was shortened by 4 bases and J by 3 bases, with 4 bases between the two germline ends. The CDR3 spans 11 residues. Germline V gene sequence: CDR1 MNHEY, CDR2 SVGEGT. This CDR3 reads CASSFGYEQYF. The CDR3 nucleotides are TGTGCCAGCAGTTTCGGCTACGAGCAGTACTTC.

This chain uses TRBV7-6 with TRBJ2-7; TRBD1 matches at 7 bases. The germline V gene encodes CDR1 SGHVS and CDR2 FNYEAQ. This CDR3 has 16 residues. V gave up 1 base and J gave up 0 bases; unmatched junction bases: 6. CDR3 nucleotides: TGTGCCAGCAGCTTAGGGGGACAGTCCAACTCCTACGAGCAGTACTTC. It is translated as CASSLGGQSNSYEQYF.

By frequency in the sample, this clonotype is medium-sized. The rearrangement joins TRBV6-1 to TRBJ1-2, with 9 nucleotides matching TRBD1. The CDR3 sequence is 13 residues long. Germline values: CDR1 MNHNS, CDR2 SASEGT. J gave up 9 bases and V 6 bases, and 8 bases lay outside the gene matches. For the CDR3, the DNA is TGTGCCAGCAGAGAGGGGGGACAGGGCCGCTACACCTTC. As protein: CASREGGQGRYTF.